Below, 6 T cell receptor beta chains from the same sample are listed, as sequenced in a study of cytotoxic CD8 clonotypes in ibrutinib-treated CLL. Clones were sequenced by immunoSEQ multiplex PCR, and TCRdb holds only the in-frame ones, with some missing. The table records about 97,000 clones, approximately 71% of them present only once. Source: PBMCs, taken after 24 months of ibrutinib treatment. The receptors here all came from a human donor with chronic lymphocytic leukemia.

This chain connects TRBV20-1 to TRBJ2-3; D is uncertain. Trimming took 6 bases from V and 4 from J, leaving 8 bases between them. Per the germline V gene, CDR1 is DFQATT and CDR2 is SNEGSKA (reference sequence). This CDR3 spans 11 amino acids. For the CDR3, the DNA is TGCAGTGCGGTGTTCTCAGATACGCAGTATTTT. It yields the protein CSAVFSDTQYF.

The rearrangement links TRBV4-2 to TRBJ1-2, with D unresolved. Trimming cost V 9 bases and J 8 bases, with 13 bases left between them. Germline V gene lookup returns CDR1 LGHNA and CDR2 YNFKEQ. There are 11 residues in the CDR3. The CDR3 nucleotides read TGTGCCAGTACAGACCGGTGGGGCTACACCTTC. This encodes CASTDRWGYTF.

The V gene is TRBV19, the J gene TRBJ1-2, with TRBD1 matching 9 bases. V gave up 5 bases and J gave up 7 bases; unmatched junction bases: 8. The CDR3 consists of 14 residues. Germline lookup yields CDR1 LNHDA and CDR2 SQIVND (reference sequence). The CDR3 protein is CASSVGQGSVGYTF. CDR3 sequence (DNA): TGTGCCAGTAGTGTGGGACAGGGCTCGGTTGGCTACACCTTC.

V is TRBV5-1 and J is TRBJ1-5; D gene ambiguous. Trimming removed 0 bases from V and 9 bases from J, with 13 bases in between. Germline CDR1 reads SGHRS; CDR2 reads YFSETQ. The CDR3 spans 14 residues. As DNA, the CDR3 is TGCGCCAGCAGCTTGGACGGCAGCTTCGGGCCCCAGCATTTT. Protein: CASSLDGSFGPQHF. The full variable domain, with the rest looked up from reference TRBV5-1 and TRBJ1-5, is KAGVTQTPRYLIKTRGQQVTLSCSPISGHRSVSWYQQTPGQGLQFLFEYFSETQRNKGNFPGRFSGRQFSNSRSEMNVSTLELGDSALYLCASSLDGSFGPQHFGDGTRLSIL.

V and J are TRBV27 and TRBJ2-2; the match to TRBD2 covers 11 bases. Germline V gene lookup returns CDR1 MNHEY and CDR2 SMNVEV (reference sequence). The CDR3 covers 15 residues. Trimming at V came to 6 bases and at J to 6 bases, leaving 6 bases not matched to a gene. CDR3: CASRVAGGRAGELFF. DNA for the CDR3: TGTGCCAGCAGAGTAGCGGGAGGGCGGGCCGGGGAGCTGTTTTTT.

The chain combines TRBV7-9 with TRBJ2-2, with D hard to call. There are 11 residues in the CDR3. Germline V gene sequence: CDR1 SEHNR, CDR2 FQNEAQ (reference sequence). Trimming cost V 5 bases and J 4 bases, with 2 bases left between them. The DNA for the CDR3 is TGTGCCAGCAGCGTCACCGGGGAGCTGTTTTTT. This gives the protein CASSVTGELFF.